This T cell receptor beta chain was recovered during a study of CD8 T cells in Susac syndrome. Sequencing of TCR beta was performed on blood CD8+ and CD4+ T cells. The individuals used as controls were healthy donors who had been matched for both age and sex. It was negative isolation that provided the CD8+ and CD4+ T cells, whereas TEMRA cells were enriched by FACS. The RNA input was about 0.5 to 1 ug, and it was reverse transcribed with random hexamers. immunoSEQ multiplex PCR amplified TCR beta CDR3 across 54 Vbeta, 13 Jbeta. Via MiXCR, TCRdb re-called the immunoSEQ multiplex PCR reads, giving one row per CDR3 protein. The sample lists approximately 100,000 distinct CDR3 sequences, approximately 96% occurring once. The TCR sequence derives from a human donor in good health. The sequenced sample was CD4+ T cells from PBMCs.

The CDR3 nucleotides read TGTGCCAGCAGTGATAGGACGGGGTCTGGAAACACCATATATTTT. Translating it yields CASSDRTGSGNTIYF. The chain joins TRBV2 to TRBJ1-3; D uncertain. The CDR3 is made up of 15 amino acids. The germline CDR1 and CDR2 sequences are SNHLY and FYNNEI. The V end lost 3 bases, the J end lost 1 base, and 10 bases lay between the germline ends. The variable domain in full, completed from reference TRBV2 and TRBJ1-3, reads EPEVTQTPSHQVTQMGQEVILRCVPISNHLYFYWYRQILGQKVEFLVSFYNNEISEKSEIFDDQFSVERPDGSNFTLKIRSTKLEDSAMYFCASSDRTGSGNTIYFGEGSWLTVV.